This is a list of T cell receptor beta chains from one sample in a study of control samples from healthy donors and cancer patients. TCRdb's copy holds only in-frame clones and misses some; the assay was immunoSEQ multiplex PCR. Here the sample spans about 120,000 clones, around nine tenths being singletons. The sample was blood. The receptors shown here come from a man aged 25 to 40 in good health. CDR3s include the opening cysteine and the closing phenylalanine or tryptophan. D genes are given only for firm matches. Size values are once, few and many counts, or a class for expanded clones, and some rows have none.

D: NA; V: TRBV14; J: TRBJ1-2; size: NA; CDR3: CASSSRPVYGYTF; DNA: TGTGCCAGCAGCTCGCGCCCCGTCTATGGCTACACCTTC
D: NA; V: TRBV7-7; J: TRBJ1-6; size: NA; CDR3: CASSPATGSNSPLHF; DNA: TGTGCCAGCAGCCCGGCAACGGGGTCGAATTCACCCCTCCACTTT
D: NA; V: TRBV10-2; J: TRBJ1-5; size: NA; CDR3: CASSDEGGSNQPQHF; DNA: TGCGCCAGCAGTGATGAGGGAGGGAGCAATCAGCCCCAGCATTTT
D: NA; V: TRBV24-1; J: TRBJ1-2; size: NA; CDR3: CATSDFRYGYTF; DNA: TGTGCCACCAGTGATTTCCGCTATGGCTACACCTTC
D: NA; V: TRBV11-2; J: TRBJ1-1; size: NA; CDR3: CASSSGQNTEAFF; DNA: TGTGCCAGCAGCTCCGGACAGAACACTGAAGCTTTCTTT
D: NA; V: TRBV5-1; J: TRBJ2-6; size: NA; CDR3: CASSLGGSTPSSGANVLTF; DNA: TGCGCCAGCAGCTTGGGCGGTAGCACCCCGAGCTCTGGGGCCAACGTCCTGACTTTC
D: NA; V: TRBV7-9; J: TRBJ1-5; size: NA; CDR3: CASSISDQPQHF; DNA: TGTGCCAGCAGCATTTCGGATCAGCCCCAGCATTTT
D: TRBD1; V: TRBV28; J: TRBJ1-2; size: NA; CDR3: CASSAGTGTLNYGYTF; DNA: TGTGCCAGCAGTGCCGGGACAGGCACGCTTAACTATGGCTACACCTTC
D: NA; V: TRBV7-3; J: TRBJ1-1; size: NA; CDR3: CASSIQGNTEAFF; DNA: TGTGCCAGCAGCATACAGGGTAACACTGAAGCTTTCTTT
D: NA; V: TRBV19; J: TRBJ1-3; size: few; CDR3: CASRPLQGGTGNTIYF; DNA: TGTGCCAGTAGACCTCTACAGGGAGGAACTGGAAACACCATATATTTT
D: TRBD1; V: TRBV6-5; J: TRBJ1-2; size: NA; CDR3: CASSMTGGHYGYTF; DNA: TGTGCCAGCAGTATGACAGGGGGGCACTATGGCTACACCTTC
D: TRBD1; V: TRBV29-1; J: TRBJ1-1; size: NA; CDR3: CSAQTGFAFF; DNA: TGCAGCGCACAGACAGGGTTCGCTTTCTTT
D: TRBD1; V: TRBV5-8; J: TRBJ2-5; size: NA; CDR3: CASSLVFFRDSLQETQYF; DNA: TGTGCCAGCAGCTTGGTTTTCTTTCGGGACAGCCTTCAAGAGACCCAGTACTTC
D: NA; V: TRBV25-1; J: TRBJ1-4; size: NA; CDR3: CASSEGGVGEKLFF; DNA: TGTGCCAGCAGTGAGGGCGGGGTAGGCGAAAAACTGTTTTTT
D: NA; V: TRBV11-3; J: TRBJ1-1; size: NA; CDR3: CASSFFGLGAEAFF; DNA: TGTGCCAGCAGCTTCTTCGGACTGGGGGCTGAAGCTTTCTTT
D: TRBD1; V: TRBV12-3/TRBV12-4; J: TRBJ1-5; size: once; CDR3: CASRANRGQPQHF; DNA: TGTGCCAGCAGGGCGAACAGGGGACAGCCCCAGCATTTT
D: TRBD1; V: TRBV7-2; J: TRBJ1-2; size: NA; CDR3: CASSSDRGGYTF; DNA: TGTGCCAGCAGCTCAGACAGGGGCGGCTACACCTTC
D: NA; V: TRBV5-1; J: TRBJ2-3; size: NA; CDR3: CASSPMTGSTDTQYF; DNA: TGCGCCAGCAGCCCTATGACCGGGAGCACAGATACGCAGTATTTT
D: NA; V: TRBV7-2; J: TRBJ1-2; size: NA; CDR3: CASSAQDNYGYTF; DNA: TGTGCCAGCAGCGCCCAGGATAACTATGGCTACACCTTC
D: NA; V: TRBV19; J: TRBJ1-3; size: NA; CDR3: CASSSGDSGNTIYF; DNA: TGTGCCAGTAGTTCTGGCGACAGTGGAAACACCATATATTTT
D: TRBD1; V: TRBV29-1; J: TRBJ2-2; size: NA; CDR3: CSVEGTGNTGELFF; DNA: TGCAGCGTTGAGGGGACAGGGAACACCGGGGAGCTGTTTTTT
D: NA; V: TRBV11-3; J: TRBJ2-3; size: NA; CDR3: CASSLVAGSDTQYF; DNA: TGTGCCAGCAGCTTAGTGGCGGGTTCAGATACGCAGTATTTT
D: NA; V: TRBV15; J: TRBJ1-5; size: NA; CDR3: CATSRVEQPQHF; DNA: TGTGCCACCAGCAGAGTTGAACAGCCCCAGCATTTT
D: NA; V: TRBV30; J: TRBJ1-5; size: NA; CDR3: CAWSAGVDQPQHF; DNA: TGTGCCTGGAGTGCGGGGGTCGATCAGCCCCAGCATTTT
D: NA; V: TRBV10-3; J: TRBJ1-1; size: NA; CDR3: CAIWGGGGLGTEAFF; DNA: TGTGCCATCTGGGGGGGCGGTGGTTTGGGCACTGAAGCTTTCTTT
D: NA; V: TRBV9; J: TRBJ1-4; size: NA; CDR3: CASSVASQGWEKLFF; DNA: TGTGCCAGCAGCGTAGCGAGTCAGGGATGGGAAAAACTGTTTTTT
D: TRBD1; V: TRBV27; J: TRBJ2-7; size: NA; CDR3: CASETGSSYEQYF; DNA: TGTGCCAGTGAGACAGGGAGCTCCTACGAGCAGTACTTC
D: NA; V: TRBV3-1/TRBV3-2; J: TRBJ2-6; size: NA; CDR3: CASSRGTEVNVLTF; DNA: TGTGCCAGCAGCCGCGGGACAGAAGTCAACGTCCTGACTTTC
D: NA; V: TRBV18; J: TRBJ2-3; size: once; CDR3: CASSPRRDTQYF; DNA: TGTGCCAGCTCTCCTAGAAGAGATACGCAGTATTTT
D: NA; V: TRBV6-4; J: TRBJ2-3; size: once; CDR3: CASSDSHRDTQYF; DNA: TGTGCCAGCAGTGACTCTCATAGAGATACGCAGTATTTT
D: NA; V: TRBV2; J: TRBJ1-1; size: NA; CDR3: CASSEQNTEAFF; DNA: TGTGCCAGCAGTGAGCAAAACACTGAAGCTTTCTTT
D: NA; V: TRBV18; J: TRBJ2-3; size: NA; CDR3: CASSPPRVRGSTDTQYF; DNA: TGTGCCAGCTCACCACCGCGGGTGAGGGGTAGCACAGATACGCAGTATTTT
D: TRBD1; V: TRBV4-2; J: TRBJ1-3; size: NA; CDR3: CASSQVWTGKAGNTIYF; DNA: TGTGCCAGCAGCCAAGTTTGGACAGGGAAGGCTGGAAACACCATATATTTT
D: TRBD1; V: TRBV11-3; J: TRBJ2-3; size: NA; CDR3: CASSLGQGARISTDTQYF; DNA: TGTGCCAGCAGCTTAGGGCAGGGGGCTCGAATTAGCACAGATACGCAGTATTTT
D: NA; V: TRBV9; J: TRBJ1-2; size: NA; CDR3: CASTLEGWYGYTF; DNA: TGTGCCAGCACCCTTGAGGGGTGGTATGGCTACACCTTC
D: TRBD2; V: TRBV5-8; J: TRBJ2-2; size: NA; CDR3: CASSLGSGGWGTGELFF; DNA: TGTGCCAGCAGCTTGGGAAGCGGGGGCTGGGGCACCGGGGAGCTGTTTTTT
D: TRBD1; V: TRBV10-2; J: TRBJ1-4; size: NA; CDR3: CASSESTAGGGEKLFF; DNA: TGCGCCAGCAGTGAGTCGACGGCAGGGGGCGGTGAAAAACTGTTTTTT
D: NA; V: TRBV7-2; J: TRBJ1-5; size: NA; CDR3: CASSLVADSNQPQHF; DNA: TGTGCCAGCAGCTTAGTGGCGGATAGCAATCAGCCCCAGCATTTT
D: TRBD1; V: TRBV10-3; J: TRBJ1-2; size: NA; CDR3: CAISVDREGYTF; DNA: TGTGCCATCAGTGTGGACAGGGAAGGCTACACCTTC
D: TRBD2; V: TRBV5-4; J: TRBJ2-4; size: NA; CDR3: CASSLEGGGAGNIQYF; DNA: TGTGCCAGCAGCTTGGAAGGCGGGGGGGCAGGAAACATTCAGTACTTC
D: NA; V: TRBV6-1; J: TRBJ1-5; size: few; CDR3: CASSEVWVLRGQPQHF; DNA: TGTGCCAGCAGTGAAGTGTGGGTGTTAAGGGGTCAGCCCCAGCATTTT
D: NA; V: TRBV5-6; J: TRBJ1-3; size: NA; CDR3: CASSLFGGRASGNTIYF; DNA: TGTGCCAGCAGCTTGTTTGGGGGTAGGGCCTCTGGAAACACCATATATTTT
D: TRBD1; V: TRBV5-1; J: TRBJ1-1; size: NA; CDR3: CASSSETGTGSEAFF; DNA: TGCGCCAGCAGCTCCGAGACCGGGACAGGCTCTGAAGCTTTCTTT
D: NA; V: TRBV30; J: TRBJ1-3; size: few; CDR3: CAWNLGIGNTIYF; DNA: TGTGCCTGGAATCTAGGCATAGGAAACACCATATATTTT
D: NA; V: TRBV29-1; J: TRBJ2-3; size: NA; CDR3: CSADNTDTQYF; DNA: TGCAGCGCGGACAACACAGATACGCAGTATTTT
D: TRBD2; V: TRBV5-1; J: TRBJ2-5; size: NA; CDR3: CASSLEGGGASETQYF; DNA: TGCGCCAGCAGCTTGGAGGGCGGGGGGGCATCAGAGACCCAGTACTTC
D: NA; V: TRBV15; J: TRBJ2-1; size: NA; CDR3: CAVKRKRDIKNNEQFF; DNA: TGTGCCGTCAAAAGAAAAAGGGACATCAAAAACAATGAGCAGTTCTTC
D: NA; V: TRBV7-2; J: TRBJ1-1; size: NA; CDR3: CASSLLQDTEAFF; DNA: TGTGCCAGCAGCTTATTACAAGACACTGAAGCTTTCTTT
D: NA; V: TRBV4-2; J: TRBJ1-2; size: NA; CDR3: CASSHATGASKGYTF; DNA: TGTGCCAGCAGCCACGCGACGGGGGCGTCGAAGGGCTACACCTTC
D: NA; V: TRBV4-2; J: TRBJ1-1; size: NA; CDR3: CASSREGTEAFF; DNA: TGTGCCAGCAGCCGCGAAGGCACTGAAGCTTTCTTT
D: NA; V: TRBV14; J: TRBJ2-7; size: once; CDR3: CASSGLRNGQQYF; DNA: TGTGCCAGCAGCGGTCTGCGGAATGGACAGCAGTACTTC
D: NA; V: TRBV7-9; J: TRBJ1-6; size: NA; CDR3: CASSFSTGDNSPLHF; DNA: TGTGCCAGCAGCTTCTCCACAGGCGATAATTCACCCCTCCACTTT
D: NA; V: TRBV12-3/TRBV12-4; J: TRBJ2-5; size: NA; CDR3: CASSLLAETQYF; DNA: TGTGCCAGCAGTTTACTAGCGGAGACCCAGTACTTC
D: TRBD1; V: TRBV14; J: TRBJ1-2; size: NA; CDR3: CASSPPGQGHYGYTF; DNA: TGTGCCAGCAGCCCGCCTGGACAGGGGCACTATGGCTACACCTTC
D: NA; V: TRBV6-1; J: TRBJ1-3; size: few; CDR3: CASSEVQGTAGNTIYF; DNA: TGTGCCAGCAGTGAAGTTCAGGGTACCGCAGGAAACACCATATATTTT
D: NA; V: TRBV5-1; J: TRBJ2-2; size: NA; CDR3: CASSWTDSAGELFF; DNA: TGCGCCAGCAGCTGGACCGACAGCGCCGGGGAGCTGTTTTTT
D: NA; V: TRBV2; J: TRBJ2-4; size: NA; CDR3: CASSVQRSSTNIQYF; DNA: TGTGCCAGCAGTGTCCAGAGGTCGTCCACAAACATTCAGTACTTC
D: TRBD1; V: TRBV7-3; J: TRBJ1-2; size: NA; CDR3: CASSPRGGRDGYTF; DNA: TGTGCCAGCAGCCCCCGAGGGGGCAGGGATGGCTACACCTTC
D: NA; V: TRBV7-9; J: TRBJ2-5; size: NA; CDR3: CASSPSNTGQETQYF; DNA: TGTGCCAGCAGCCCGAGTAACACAGGGCAAGAGACCCAGTACTTC
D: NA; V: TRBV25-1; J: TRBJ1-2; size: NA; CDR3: CASSELGTGGGYGYTF; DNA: TGTGCCAGCAGTGAACTCGGGACCGGGGGGGGGTATGGCTACACCTTC